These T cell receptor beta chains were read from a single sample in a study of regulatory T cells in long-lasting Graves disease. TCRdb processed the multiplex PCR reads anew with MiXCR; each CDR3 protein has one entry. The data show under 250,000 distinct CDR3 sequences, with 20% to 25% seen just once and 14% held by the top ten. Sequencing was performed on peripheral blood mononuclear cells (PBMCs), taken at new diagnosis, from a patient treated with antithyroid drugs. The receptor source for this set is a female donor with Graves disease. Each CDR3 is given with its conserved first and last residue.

CDR3: CASSLGLRGPEAFF; V: TRBV7-2; J: TRBJ1-1
CDR3: CASSFSSRRGTGELFF; V: TRBV7-9; J: TRBJ2-2
CDR3: CSARGKRVRTDTQYF; V: TRBV20-1; J: TRBJ2-3
CDR3: CASSQVGTRSAHGYTF; V: TRBV4-3; J: TRBJ1-2
CDR3: CATQAGVTDTQYF; V: TRBV24-1; J: TRBJ2-3
CDR3: CASSYHRGNQPQHF; V: TRBV12-3/TRBV12-4; J: TRBJ1-5
CDR3: CASSPDRPATGTDTQYF; V: TRBV4-3; J: TRBJ2-3
CDR3: CASSTLAGGFNEQFF; V: TRBV19; J: TRBJ2-1
CDR3: CASSLSQASRNQPQHF; V: TRBV18; J: TRBJ1-5
CDR3: CASSLEGTVFDF; V: TRBV7-2; J: TRBJ2-3
CDR3: CASSIRPGEGTQYF; V: TRBV7-7; J: TRBJ2-3
CDR3: CASSRPEGNEKLFF; V: TRBV28; J: TRBJ1-4
CDR3: CSARPGLAYEQYF; V: TRBV20-1; J: TRBJ2-7
CDR3: CASSSPGGKSYEQYF; V: TRBV12-3/TRBV12-4; J: TRBJ2-7
CDR3: CASSVGVRGTDTQYF; V: TRBV9; J: TRBJ2-3
CDR3: CASSRDNTGELFF; V: TRBV25-1; J: TRBJ2-2
CDR3: CASSDYFTALNEKLFF; V: TRBV6-1; J: TRBJ1-4
CDR3: CASSTGQGNNNEQFF; V: TRBV3-1; J: TRBJ2-1
CDR3: CASSLERETQYF; V: TRBV11-2; J: TRBJ2-5
CDR3: CASSEWSDTQYF; V: TRBV19; J: TRBJ2-3
CDR3: CATRESAYNEQFF; V: TRBV6-1; J: TRBJ2-1
CDR3: CASSQDLSASSSYNEQYF; V: TRBV4-3; J: TRBJ2-4
CDR3: CSATDGGETQYF; V: TRBV20-1; J: TRBJ2-5
CDR3: CASSPSRWETQYF; V: TRBV14; J: TRBJ2-5
CDR3: CSGRISGNTIYF; V: TRBV29-1; J: TRBJ1-3
CDR3: CASTSYMDRQAYGYTF; V: TRBV7-9; J: TRBJ1-2
CDR3: CATRENSGWREKLFF; V: TRBV15; J: TRBJ1-4
CDR3: CASSYSIHAREYNEQFF; V: TRBV6-6; J: TRBJ2-1
CDR3: CATSRAKNEKLFF; V: TRBV15; J: TRBJ1-4
CDR3: CASSTGTAISGANVLTF; V: TRBV6-1; J: TRBJ2-6
CDR3: CASRPLISGANVLTF; V: TRBV6-1; J: TRBJ2-6
CDR3: CASSYGQGAWNEQFF; V: TRBV6-5; J: TRBJ2-1
CDR3: CASSLAEYNEQFF; V: TRBV12-3/TRBV12-4; J: TRBJ2-1
CDR3: CATRSGTGGYSTGELFF; V: TRBV3-2; J: TRBJ2-2
CDR3: CASSQLGTSGVYEQYF; V: TRBV4-1; J: TRBJ2-7
CDR3: CATSGYSSNYGYTF; V: TRBV15; J: TRBJ1-2
CDR3: CASHFEAREQYF; V: TRBV5-6; J: TRBJ2-7
CDR3: CATSRRTGEQPQHF; V: TRBV15; J: TRBJ1-5
CDR3: CASSRGPGTGELFF; V: TRBV3-1; J: TRBJ2-2
CDR3: CASSAGLYTEAFF; V: TRBV5-1; J: TRBJ1-1
CDR3: CSTTRGLGTSYLNTEAFF; V: TRBV20-1; J: TRBJ1-1
CDR3: CSASGRRVSYEQYF; V: TRBV20-1; J: TRBJ2-7
CDR3: CASSLTSGIDTQYF; V: TRBV12-3/TRBV12-4; J: TRBJ2-3
CDR3: CASSPTGTGSGYTF; V: TRBV7-3; J: TRBJ1-2
CDR3: CASSLRDYEQYF; V: TRBV12-3/TRBV12-4; J: TRBJ2-7
CDR3: CSARGPQEQFF; V: TRBV20-1; J: TRBJ2-1
CDR3: CATSDPTSGGANEQFF; V: TRBV24-1; J: TRBJ2-1
CDR3: CASTRGQGRDGGGYTF; V: TRBV27; J: TRBJ1-2
CDR3: CSVGGQGGSDEQFF; V: TRBV29-1; J: TRBJ2-1
CDR3: CASSPLAGGAGELFF; V: TRBV7-2; J: TRBJ2-2
CDR3: CASSQGPSTDTQYF; V: TRBV4-3; J: TRBJ2-3
CDR3: CASSRDFNLLNYGYTF; V: TRBV19; J: TRBJ1-2
CDR3: CASSPDPDGYTF; V: TRBV12-3/TRBV12-4; J: TRBJ1-2
CDR3: CASSPRGFYNSPLHF; V: TRBV27; J: TRBJ1-6
CDR3: CASSLLYPRYEQYF; V: TRBV27; J: TRBJ2-7